A single sample gave rise to the 9 T cell receptor beta chains below, sequenced in a study of blood T cell repertoires in COVID-19. Clones were sequenced by immunoSEQ multiplex PCR, and TCRdb holds only the in-frame ones, with some missing. The sample contains approximately 150,000 clones, roughly 84% of which appear only once. The specimen was PBMCs or T cells enriched from blood (not recorded which). The receptors stem from a man aged 55 to 70 who had recovered from COVID-19.

V is TRBV6-5 and J is TRBJ2-5, with 7 nucleotides matching TRBD1. The CDR3 spans 13 residues. J was trimmed by 5 bases and V by 7 bases; bases with no gene match: 7. Per the germline V gene, CDR1 is MNHEY and CDR2 is SVGAGI. CDR3 region: CASNRGIGETQYF. CDR3 coding DNA: TGTGCCAGCAACAGGGGTATTGGTGAGACCCAGTACTTC.

This CDR3 reads CASSARTANEKLFF. DNA for the CDR3: TGTGCCAGCAGCGCCCGGACAGCTAATGAAAAACTGTTTTTT. The V gene is TRBV3-1 (or the pseudogene TRBV3-2), the J gene TRBJ1-4, with D perhaps TRBD1 (6 bases). The CDR3 covers 14 residues. V was cut by 5 bases and J by 3 bases, with 10 bases left in between. CDR1 is LGHDT, CDR2 YNNKEL, per germline (reference sequence).

This rearrangement joins TRBV19 to TRBJ2-6, with 7 positions matching TRBD1. V lost 3 bases, J lost 2 bases, and 4 bases stayed unmatched. CDR3 size: 16 residues. Germline-derived CDR1 and CDR2 are LNHDA and SQIVND (reference sequence). The CDR3 nucleotides read TGTGCCAGTAGTATCGGTACAGGGGCTGGGGCCAACGTCCTGACTTTC. Amino acid sequence: CASSIGTGAGANVLTF.

V usage is TRBV9 and J usage is TRBJ1-6, with 7 positions matching TRBD1. This CDR3 contains 16 residues. V gave up 0 bases and J gave up 7 bases; unmatched junction bases: 7. Germline V gene lookup returns CDR1 SGDLS and CDR2 YYNGEE. The CDR3 coding sequence is TGTGCCAGCAGCGTAGCTCCGGACAGGCCAAATTCACCCCTCCACTTT. It codes for CASSVAPDRPNSPLHF.

The V and J genes are TRBV7-9 and TRBJ2-1; a weak D match, TRBD2 (5 bases). The CDR3 covers 14 residues. Between the trimmed V and J ends, which lost 0 bases and 8 bases, there was a span of 11 bases. The germline V gene has CDR1 SEHNR and CDR2 FQNEAQ (reference sequence). CDR3 region: CASSLASRVDEQFF. CDR3 bases: TGTGCCAGCAGCTTAGCGTCGAGGGTGGATGAGCAGTTCTTC.

The chain combines TRBV10-3 with TRBJ2-1; 10 bases map to TRBD2. The CDR3 runs 15 residues. Unmatched junction bases numbered 5, after V lost 5 bases and J lost 4 bases. Germline values: CDR1 ENHRY, CDR2 SYGVKD. For the CDR3, the DNA is TGTGCCATCAGTAGTAGCGGGGGGCATTACAATGAGCAGTTCTTC. Its translation is CAISSSGGHYNEQFF.

The chain employs TRBV7-8 and TRBJ2-7, with D perhaps TRBD1 (9 bases). This CDR3 is 17 amino acids long. Germline V gene lookup returns CDR1 SGHVS and CDR2 FQNEAQ. V lost 7 bases and J lost 1, with 23 bases in between. CDR3 amino acids: CASTISLSGTGSYEQYF. Written as DNA, the CDR3 is TGTGCCAGCACCATATCTCTTAGCGGGACAGGGTCCTACGAGCAGTACTTC.

This chain joins TRBV29-1 and TRBJ1-2; D remains ambiguous. Germline lookup yields CDR1 SQVTM and CDR2 ANQGSEA. This CDR3 comprises 12 residues. Trimming left V 4 bases short and J 7 bases short, with 13 bases between. CDR3 loop: CSVGPEGAGYTF. Here the CDR3 DNA reads TGCAGCGTTGGGCCGGAGGGCGCTGGCTACACCTTC.

This clone has more than one count but fewer than ten. The V call is TRBV7-3, the J call TRBJ2-2, with TRBD2 matching over 11 bases. The CDR3 is 15 amino acids. CDR1 is SGHTA and CDR2 is FQGTGA in the germline V gene. V trimming: 2 bases; J trimming: 8 bases; junction bases outside the gene matches: 4. CDR3 sequence: CASSLGLAGDGELFF. CDR3 coding DNA: TGTGCCAGCAGCTTAGGACTAGCGGGCGATGGGGAGCTGTTTTTT. The whole variable domain, filled in from reference TRBV7-3 and TRBJ2-2, reads GAGVSQTPSNKVTEKGKYVELRCDPISGHTALYWYRQSLGQGPEFLIYFQGTGAADDSGLPNDRFFAVRPEGSVSTLKIQRTERGDSAVYLCASSLGLAGDGELFFGEGSRLTVL.